This is a list of T cell receptor beta chains from one sample in a study of blood T cell repertoires in COVID-19. Clones were sequenced by immunoSEQ multiplex PCR, and TCRdb holds only the in-frame ones, with some missing. The data show 110,000 to 150,000 clones, roughly 80% seen once. The sequenced sample consisted of PBMCs or T cells enriched from blood (not recorded which). Receptors originate from a middle-aged man who had recovered from COVID-19. The CDR3 runs from the conserved cysteine through the conserved F or W. D genes are given only for firm matches. Clone size is not always given. Where it is, it says once, few, many or a class for expanded clones.

TRBD1,18,TRBV5-6,.,TRBJ1-5,CASSSRQGPWYSNQPQHF,TGTGCCAGCAGCTCCCGACAGGGTCCCTGGTATAGCAATCAGCCCCAGCATTTT
TRBD1,14,TRBV25-1,.,TRBJ1-5,CASSGTGNNQPQHF,TGTGCCAGCAGCGGGACAGGGAACAATCAGCCCCAGCATTTT
.,13,TRBV28,.,TRBJ2-3,CASSDTNRDTQYF,TGTGCCAGCAGTGACACAAACCGAGATACGCAGTATTTT
.,12,TRBV11-2,.,TRBJ2-5,CASSLVAETQYF,TGTGCCAGCAGCTTAGTAGCTGAGACCCAGTACTTC
.,16,TRBV5-1,once,TRBJ1-3,CASSLGGMGSGNTIYF,TGCGCCAGCAGCTTGGGAGGGATGGGCTCTGGAAACACCATATATTTT
.,14,TRBV7-9,.,TRBJ2-7,CASSLGTVDYEQYF,TGTGCCAGCAGCTTAGGGACAGTCGACTACGAGCAGTACTTC
.,16,TRBV5-3,once,TRBJ1-1,CARSPDKQGRNTEAFF,TGTGCCAGAAGCCCGGATAAACAGGGAAGGAACACTGAAGCTTTCTTT
.,14,TRBV5-1,once,TRBJ1-1,CASSLAQGYTEAFF,TGCGCCAGCAGCTTGGCACAGGGTTACACTGAAGCTTTCTTT
TRBD1,16,TRBV28,.,TRBJ2-1,CASLVGQGGVANEQFF,TGTGCCAGCCTGGTAGGACAGGGCGGGGTGGCCAATGAGCAGTTCTTC
TRBD1,14,TRBV6-5,.,TRBJ1-4,CASSPGQGAEKLFF,TGTGCCAGCAGTCCCGGACAGGGGGCTGAAAAACTGTTTTTT
.,14,TRBV10-3,.,TRBJ1-2,CAISENAGNYGYTF,TGTGCCATCAGTGAGAACGCAGGGAACTATGGCTACACCTTC
.,15,TRBV9,.,TRBJ2-3,CASSPWGQGTDTQYF,TGTGCCAGCAGCCCTTGGGGGCAGGGCACAGATACGCAGTATTTT
TRBD1,15,TRBV4-3,.,TRBJ1-6,CASSAYRGGNSPLHF,TGCGCCAGCAGCGCCTACAGGGGCGGTAATTCACCCCTCCACTTT
TRBD1,13,TRBV30,.,TRBJ2-7,CAWSPGTGYEQYF,TGTGCCTGGAGTCCCGGGACAGGCTACGAGCAGTACTTC
TRBD1,17,TRBV3-1/TRBV3-2,.,TRBJ1-2,CASSQGLSGTDGYGYTF,TGTGCCAGCAGCCAAGGACTATCCGGGACAGATGGCTATGGCTACACCTTC
.,13,TRBV6-5,few,TRBJ1-2,CASSLAANYGYTF,TGTGCCAGCAGTCTGGCGGCGAACTATGGCTACACCTTC
TRBD1,13,TRBV11-2,once,TRBJ1-1,CASSQQGATEAFF,TGTGCCAGCAGCCAACAGGGGGCAACTGAAGCTTTCTTT
.,14,TRBV14,.,TRBJ2-3,CASSLQGYADTQYF,TGTGCCAGCAGCCTACAGGGATACGCAGATACGCAGTATTTT
.,15,TRBV7-2,.,TRBJ1-2,CASSPSWAPNYGYTF,TGTGCCAGCAGCCCCTCATGGGCCCCTAACTATGGCTACACCTTC
.,14,TRBV7-9,.,TRBJ2-5,CASSNGQNQETQYF,TGTGCCAGCAGCAATGGGCAGAATCAAGAGACCCAGTACTTC
.,13,TRBV6-2/TRBV6-3,.,TRBJ1-5,CASSSGGHQPQHF,TGTGCCAGCAGTTCGGGGGGGCATCAGCCCCAGCATTTT
TRBD1,14,TRBV12-5,.,TRBJ2-7,CASGSGDRAYEQYF,TGTGCTAGTGGTTCCGGGGACAGGGCCTACGAGCAGTACTTC
.,15,TRBV7-2,once,TRBJ1-3,CASSPGVFSGNTIYF,TGTGCCAGCAGCCCCGGGGTGTTCTCTGGAAACACCATATATTTT
.,15,TRBV4-2,once,TRBJ1-6,CASSQDLTDNSPLHF,TGTGCCAGCAGCCAAGATTTGACAGATAATTCACCCCTCCACTTT
.,15,TRBV6-5,.,TRBJ1-2,CASSYLPRTGSGYTF,TGTGCCAGCAGTTACCTACCCCGCACAGGCTCTGGCTACACCTTC
TRBD2,15,TRBV19,.,TRBJ2-5,CASTSGGGLQETQYF,TGTGCCAGTACGAGCGGGGGAGGGCTCCAAGAGACCCAGTACTTC
TRBD1,15,TRBV24-1,few,TRBJ1-5,CATSKTGNPNQPQHF,TGTGCCACCAGCAAGACAGGGAACCCAAATCAGCCCCAGCATTTT
TRBD2,15,TRBV9,.,TRBJ2-3,CASSVAGGKTDTQYF,TGTGCCAGCAGCGTAGCGGGGGGAAAAACAGATACGCAGTATTTT
TRBD2,14,TRBV10-3,.,TRBJ2-5,CAISESTGGETQYF,TGTGCCATCAGTGAGTCCACCGGGGGGGAGACCCAGTACTTC
.,11,TRBV29-1,.,TRBJ2-7,CSGGSGRKQYF,TGCAGCGGTGGGTCAGGTCGGAAGCAGTACTTC
TRBD1,14,TRBV30,once,TRBJ1-3,CAWSVIGTGGTIYF,TGTGCCTGGAGTGTAATCGGGACAGGGGGCACCATATATTTT
.,15,TRBV19,few,TRBJ2-5,CASSKTQGGSQTQYF,TGTGCCAGTAGTAAGACACAGGGAGGGTCGCAGACCCAGTACTTC
.,14,TRBV5-4,.,TRBJ2-3,CATGAGVDTDTQYF,TGTGCCACCGGGGCAGGGGTTGACACAGATACGCAGTATTTT
.,15,TRBV10-2,.,TRBJ1-3,CASSEYVRDGGTIYF,TGCGCCAGCAGTGAGTACGTCAGAGACGGGGGCACCATATATTTT
TRBD1,13,TRBV19,once,TRBJ1-1,CASRTGEFTEAFF,TGTGCCAGTAGGACAGGGGAATTCACTGAAGCTTTCTTT
.,16,TRBV6-6,.,TRBJ2-6,CASSYSWEAGANVLTF,TGTGCCAGCAGTTACTCTTGGGAGGCTGGGGCCAACGTCCTGACTTTC
.,14,TRBV6-5,.,TRBJ1-1,CASSPSGGRTEAFF,TGTGCCAGCAGTCCTTCGGGGGGGAGGACTGAAGCTTTCTTT
TRBD1,14,TRBV6-5,.,TRBJ1-2,CASSYRTGDYGYTF,TGTGCCAGCAGTTACCGTACAGGGGACTATGGCTACACCTTC
.,14,TRBV19,.,TRBJ1-2,CASSIGGQQYGYTF,TGTGCCAGTAGTATAGGTGGACAGCAATATGGCTACACCTTC
TRBD1,15,TRBV15,.,TRBJ1-5,CATSRQGASDQPQHF,TGTGCCACCAGTAGACAGGGGGCCTCGGATCAGCCCCAGCATTTT
TRBD1,15,TRBV6-5,.,TRBJ1-6,CASSLLDRENSPLHF,TGTGCCAGCAGCCTCTTGGACAGGGAAAATTCACCCCTCCACTTT
.,16,TRBV5-1,few,TRBJ2-2,CASSVGPGIESGELFF,TGCGCCAGCAGCGTAGGTCCGGGGATTGAGTCCGGGGAGCTGTTTTTT
TRBD1,16,TRBV5-1,.,TRBJ2-2,CASSTRDSRNTGELFF,TGCGCCAGCAGCACCCGGGACAGTAGGAACACCGGGGAGCTGTTTTTT
.,12,TRBV2,.,TRBJ1-2,CASSEFERGYTF,TGTGCCAGCAGTGAATTCGAACGGGGCTACACCTTC
TRBD1,18,TRBV15,.,TRBJ1-5,CATSGDRGNLWSNQPQHF,TGTGCCACCAGCGGAGACAGGGGAAACCTTTGGAGCAATCAGCCCCAGCATTTT
.,13,TRBV9,.,TRBJ1-4,CASSVGGGEKLFF,TGTGCCAGCAGCGTAGGAGGGGGTGAAAAACTGTTTTTT
TRBD1,15,TRBV10-2,.,TRBJ2-5,CASTRDRGIQETQYF,TGCGCCAGCACCCGGGACAGGGGCATCCAAGAGACCCAGTACTTC
TRBD2,15,TRBV6-4,medium-sized,TRBJ2-3,CASSSTSGGTDTQYF,TGTGCCAGCAGCTCGACTAGCGGGGGCACAGATACGCAGTATTTT
TRBD1,15,TRBV28,.,TRBJ1-2,CASSSGGTENYGYTF,TGTGCCAGCAGCTCGGGCGGGACAGAGAACTATGGCTACACCTTC
TRBD1,18,TRBV7-3,.,TRBJ2-6,CASSSSTGAPSGANVLTF,TGTGCCAGCAGCTCCTCGACAGGGGCACCCTCTGGGGCCAACGTCCTGACTTTC
TRBD1,16,TRBV19,.,TRBJ2-2,CASSIRSGQGSGELFF,TGTGCCAGTAGTATTAGATCAGGACAGGGTTCCGGGGAGCTGTTTTTT
TRBD2,16,TRBV7-3,once,TRBJ2-3,CASSFQAGAGADTQYF,TGTGCCAGCAGCTTCCAAGCGGGGGCGGGAGCAGATACGCAGTATTTT
.,13,TRBV10-3,.,TRBJ2-3,CAISEFGTDTQYF,TGTGCCATCAGTGAGTTCGGCACAGATACGCAGTATTTT
.,15,TRBV11-2,.,TRBJ2-1,CASSLGSRGSYEQFF,TGTGCCAGCAGCTTAGGTTCTAGAGGTTCGTATGAGCAGTTCTTC
.,15,TRBV27,.,TRBJ1-3,CASSPGGTAGNTIYF,TGTGCCAGCAGTCCGGGGGGGACCGCGGGAAACACCATATATTTT
TRBD2,15,TRBV4-3,.,TRBJ2-7,CASSQTSGGVYEQYF,TGCGCCAGCAGCCAAACTAGCGGGGGGGTCTACGAGCAGTACTTC
TRBD1,16,TRBV10-1,.,TRBJ1-6,CASSAGTGGLGSPLHF,TGCGCCAGCAGTGCCGGGACAGGGGGCTTGGGTTCACCCCTCCACTTT
TRBD1,14,TRBV11-2,.,TRBJ2-7,CASSSGTGVYEQYF,TGTGCCAGCAGCTCCGGGACAGGGGTCTACGAGCAGTACTTC
TRBD2,15,TRBV2,.,TRBJ2-7,CASRVSGGPYYEQYF,TGTGCCAGCAGGGTTAGCGGGGGACCTTACTACGAGCAGTACTTC